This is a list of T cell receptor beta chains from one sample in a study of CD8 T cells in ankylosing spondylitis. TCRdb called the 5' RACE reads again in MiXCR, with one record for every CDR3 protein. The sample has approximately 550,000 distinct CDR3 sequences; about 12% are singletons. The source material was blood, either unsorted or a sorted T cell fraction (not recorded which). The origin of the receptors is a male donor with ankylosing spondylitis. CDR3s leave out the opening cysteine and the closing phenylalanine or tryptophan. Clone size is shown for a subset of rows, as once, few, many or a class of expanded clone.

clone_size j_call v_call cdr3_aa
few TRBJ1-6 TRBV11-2 ASDTTGTPGRIYNSPLH
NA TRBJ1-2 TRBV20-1 SARDQQGRGYT
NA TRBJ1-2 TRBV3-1 ASSQDSPGVYGYT
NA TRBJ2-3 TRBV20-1 SARIQTSGTDTQY
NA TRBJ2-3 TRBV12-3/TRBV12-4 ASTSPLAGWGTDTQY
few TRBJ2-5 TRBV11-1 ASSVRSQETQY
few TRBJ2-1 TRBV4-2 ASSQERLPNEQF
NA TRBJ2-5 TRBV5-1 ASGGIAGEKETQY
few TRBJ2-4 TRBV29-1 SVGKQGGNIQY
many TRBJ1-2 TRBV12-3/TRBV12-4 ASSLKLDYGYT
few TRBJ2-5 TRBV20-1 SARGEREVWETQY
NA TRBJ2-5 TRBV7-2 ASSLGTEEETQY
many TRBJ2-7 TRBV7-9 ASSSWRAHPDEQY
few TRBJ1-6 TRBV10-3 AISESGASDSPLH
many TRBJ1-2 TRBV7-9 ASSSLWRPDYGYT
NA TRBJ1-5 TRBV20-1 SGLGRDSNQPQH
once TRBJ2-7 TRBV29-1 SVGSGIYEQY
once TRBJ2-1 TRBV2 ASRWTSGGNEQF
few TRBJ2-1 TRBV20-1 SAMSGSSYNEQF
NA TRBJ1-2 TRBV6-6 ASSYSRGEGYT
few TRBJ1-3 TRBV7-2 ATSTRYGGGNTIY